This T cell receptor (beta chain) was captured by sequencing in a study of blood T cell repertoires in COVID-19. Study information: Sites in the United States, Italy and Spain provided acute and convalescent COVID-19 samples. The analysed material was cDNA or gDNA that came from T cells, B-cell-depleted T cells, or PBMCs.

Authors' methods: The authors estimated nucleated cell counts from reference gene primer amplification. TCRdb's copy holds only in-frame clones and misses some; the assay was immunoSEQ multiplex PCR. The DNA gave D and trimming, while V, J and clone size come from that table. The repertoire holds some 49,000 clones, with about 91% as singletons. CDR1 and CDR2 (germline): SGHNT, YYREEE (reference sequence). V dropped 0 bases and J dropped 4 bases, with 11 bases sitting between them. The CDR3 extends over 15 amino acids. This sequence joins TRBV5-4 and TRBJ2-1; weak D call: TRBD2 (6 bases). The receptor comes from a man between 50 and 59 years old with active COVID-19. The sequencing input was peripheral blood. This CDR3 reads CASSLGGTPYNEQFF. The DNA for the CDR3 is TGTGCCAGCAGCTTGGGAGGGACTCCTTACAATGAGCAGTTCTTC. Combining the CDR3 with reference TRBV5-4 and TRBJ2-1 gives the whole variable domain ETGVTQSPTHLIKTRGQQVTLRCSSQSGHNTVSWYQQALGQGPQFIFQYYREEENGRGNFPPRFSGLQFPNYSSELNVNALELDDSALYLCASSLGGTPYNEQFFGPGTRLTVL.